These 23 T cell receptor beta chains share one sample of origin, sequenced in a study of regulatory T cells in long-lasting Graves disease. Documented time point: newly diagnosed GD, antithyroid drugs for less than 3 months. Isolated PBMC RNA provided the starting material for the TCR library. Arm-PCR of CDR3 regions and iRepertoire HTBI primers were the basis on which TCR beta libraries were built. TCRdb re-analysed the multiplex PCR reads in MiXCR, keeping a single row per CDR3 protein. The sample shows a few hundred thousand distinct CDR3 sequences, about 19% of them seen only once. The sequenced sample was peripheral blood mononuclear cells (PBMCs), obtained at new diagnosis, from a patient treated with antithyroid drugs. The receptors stem from a female donor with Graves disease.

This clonotype was seen a handful of times. The chain uses TRBV20-1 and TRBJ2-1; 10 bases map to TRBD2. Trimming at V came to 4 bases and at J to 9 bases, leaving 6 bases not matched to a gene. This CDR3 spans 13 amino acids. Germline V gene sequence: CDR1 DFQATT, CDR2 SNEGSKA (reference sequence). The CDR3 spells CSATTSGLGEQFF. For the CDR3, the DNA is TGCAGTGCTACGACTAGCGGGTTAGGTGAGCAGTTCTTC.

This clonotype was recorded at least ten times. The rearrangement uses TRBV7-3 and TRBJ1-1; the D gene is possibly TRBD1 (5 bases). The CDR3 length is 12 residues. Germline CDR1 is SGHTA and CDR2 is FQGTGA. The V end lost 8 bases, the J end lost 2 bases, and 9 bases lay between the germline ends. The CDR3 nucleotides are TGTGCCAGCGGTAGGGACAACACTGAAGCTTTCTTT. Translated: CASGRDNTEAFF.

This clonotype was seen ten or more times. In DNA form, the CDR3 reads TGTGCCAGCAGCAACTGGGCAGGGGTGAACACTGAAGCTTTCTTT. Translated, it gives CASSNWAGVNTEAFF. This chain links TRBV7-9 with TRBJ1-1; possibly TRBD1 for D (6 bases). This CDR3 spans 15 amino acids. V was trimmed by 5 bases and J by 0 bases, leaving 13 bases between them. CDR1 and CDR2 from the germline V gene are SEHNR and FQNEAQ (reference sequence).

This clonotype was counted many times. The chain is built from TRBV5-1 and TRBJ2-3, with 9 bases matching TRBD2. Germline CDR1 is SGHRS and CDR2 is YFSETQ. The CDR3 loop spans 17 amino acids. Unmatched junction bases numbered 12, after V lost 3 bases and J lost 4 bases. This CDR3 reads CASSSRPTSGRPDTQYF. The CDR3, as DNA: TGCGCCAGCAGCTCCCGGCCAACTAGCGGGCGCCCAGATACGCAGTATTTT.

As to this clonotype: A far larger clone is off by one base, so a read error is likely. The chain employs TRBV28 and TRBJ2-3; 10 positions agree with TRBD1. The J call may be wrong; the DNA end is better matched by TRBJ2-7. This CDR3 comprises 16 residues. Germline V gene sequence: CDR1 MDHEN, CDR2 SYDVKM. CDR3 in amino acids: CASSSPRQGASFEQYF. In DNA, the CDR3 is TGTGCCAGCAGTTCGCCCCGACAGGGGGCCTCCTTTGAGCAGTACTTC.

This clonotype was counted between two and nine times. The CDR3 does not end in the conserved phenylalanine or tryptophan, so this is likely a read error. V gene TRBV20-1 combines with J gene TRBJ1-2, with no clear D. CDR1 DFQATT and CDR2 SNEGSKA come from the germline V gene (reference sequence). This CDR3 has 11 amino acids. The V gene lost 0 bases and the J gene lost 8 bases, with 7 bases spanning the gap. The chain's CDR3 is CSAREFGGYTS. The CDR3 DNA reads TGCAGTGCTAGAGAGTTTGGAGGCTACACCTCC.

This clonotype came up many times. CDR3: CASSRAIRNTEAFF. The DNA for the CDR3 is TGCGCCAGCAGCCGGGCGATTAGGAACACTGAAGCTTTCTTT. The J gene is TRBJ1-1, the V gene TRBV5-1; no clear D gene. This CDR3 comprises 14 residues. Looked up from germline, CDR1 is SGHRS and CDR2 is YFSETQ. Trimming pared 4 bases from V and 1 base from J, leaving 11 bases between. Drawing the rest from reference TRBV5-1 and TRBJ1-1, the complete variable domain is KAGVTQTPRYLIKTRGQQVTLSCSPISGHRSVSWYQQTPGQGLQFLFEYFSETQRNKGNFPGRFSGRQFSNSRSEMNVSTLELGDSALYLCASSRAIRNTEAFFGQGTRLTVV.

This clonotype was recorded at least ten times. This chain joins TRBV7-9 and TRBJ1-1; D gene uncertain. V shed 3 bases and J shed 6 bases, with 8 bases lying between them. Germline V gene sequence: CDR1 SEHNR, CDR2 FQNEAQ (reference sequence). The CDR3 totals 12 residues. The CDR3 sequence is CASSFGWAEAFF. The CDR3 DNA reads TGTGCCAGCAGCTTCGGGTGGGCTGAAGCTTTCTTT. The variable domain in full, completed from reference TRBV7-9 and TRBJ1-1, reads DTGVSQNPRHKITKRGQNVTFRCDPISEHNRLYWYRQTLGQGPEFLTYFQNEAQLEKSRLLSDRFSAERPKGSFSTLEIQRTEQGDSAMYLCASSFGWAEAFFGQGTRLTVV.

This clonotype has ten or more counts. The J gene is TRBJ1-2, the V gene TRBV6-5; D remains ambiguous. Germline-derived CDR1 and CDR2 are MNHEY and SVGAGI. The CDR3 totals 12 residues. Trimming removed 4 bases at V and 8 bases at J, with 11 bases between. The CDR3 here is CASSLIGEGYTF. The CDR3 DNA follows: TGTGCCAGCAGTTTGATCGGGGAGGGCTACACCTTC.

This clonotype was seen repeatedly, ten times or more. CDR3 DNA sequence: TGTGCCAGCAGTCGGACTAGCGGGGGGGGATATTTCGAGCAGTTCTTC. This translates into CASSRTSGGGYFEQFF. The chain is built from TRBV28 and TRBJ2-1; TRBD2 matches at 15 bases. V dropped 5 bases and J dropped 10; count of bases not matched to a gene: 9. Germline values: CDR1 MDHEN, CDR2 SYDVKM. The CDR3 length is 16 residues.

This CDR3 reads CASSVTGSTGELFF. CDR3 DNA sequence: TGTGCCAGCAGCGTTACAGGGTCCACCGGGGAGCTGTTTTTT. The genes are TRBV5-4 and TRBJ2-2; D perhaps matches TRBD1 (6 bases). There are 14 residues in the CDR3. From germline, CDR1 is SGHNT and CDR2 YYREEE (reference sequence). V lost 4 bases to trimming and J lost 4 bases, with 11 bases between them.

This clonotype was picked up many times. This chain connects TRBV29-1 to TRBJ2-2; TRBD1 matches at 9 bases. The CDR3 is 15 amino acids. V lost 4 bases, J lost 3 bases, and 6 bases stayed unmatched. Germline V gives CDR1 SQVTM, CDR2 ANQGSEA. CDR3 sequence (DNA): TGCAGCGTTGCATCTGGGACAGGGTACACCGGGGAGCTGTTTTTT. Residues: CSVASGTGYTGELFF.

The chain combines TRBV29-1 with TRBJ1-4; 7 bases fit TRBD1. The junction had 11 bases not matched to a gene; V was cut back by 7 bases and J by 0 bases. Germline V lookup: CDR1 SQVTM, CDR2 ANQGSEA. There are 16 residues in the CDR3. CDR3 sequence reads: CSAGGQGVATNEKLFF. CDR3 DNA: TGCAGCGCCGGCGGTCAGGGGGTAGCAACTAATGAAAAACTGTTTTTT.

This clonotype showed up many times. The V gene is TRBV20-1, the J gene TRBJ2-1; TRBD2 matches 9 bases. The ends lost 2 bases at V and 3 bases at J; junction bases unmatched: 11. Germline V gives CDR1 DFQATT, CDR2 SNEGSKA (reference sequence). This CDR3 spans 17 amino acids. In DNA form, the CDR3 reads TGCAGTGCTAGACCACATGACGCAGCGGGGGGCTACAATGAGCAGTTCTTC. Encoded protein: CSARPHDAAGGYNEQFF.

This clonotype has ten or more counts. The V call is TRBV10-3, the J call TRBJ1-1; D is unresolved. Germline CDR1 ENHRY, CDR2 SYGVKD. V was trimmed by 0 bases and J by 4 bases, leaving 9 bases between them. CDR3 length equals 14 residues. The CDR3 DNA follows: TGTGCCATCAGTGAGTCGATAGGCAGCACTGAAGCTTTCTTT. This encodes CAISESIGSTEAFF.

Of note for this clonotype: At one end, the junction sequence differs from germline, possibly due to a read error. The rearrangement joins TRBV28 to TRBJ2-5, with no clear D. CDR3 size: 14 residues. CDR1 and CDR2 from the germline V gene are MDHEN and SYDVKM. CDR3: CGSSLLVRQETQYF. CDR3 bases: TGTGGCAGCAGTTTATTAGTCAGACAAGAGACCCAGTACTTC. Complete variable domain (other parts from reference TRBV28 and TRBJ2-5): DVKVTQSSRYLVKRTGEKVFLECVQDMDHENMFWYRQDPGLGLRLIYFSYDVKMKEKGDIPEGYSVSREKKERFSLILESASTNQTSMYLCGSSLLVRQETQYFGPGTRLLVL.

This clonotype was counted ten times or more. V and J are TRBV3-2 and TRBJ1-5; the listed D gene, TRBD1, was not tested against the DNA. TRBV3-2 constitutes a pseudogene. The CDR3 spans 19 residues. The CDR3, as DNA: TGTGCCAGCTGGACTCGGAGCCGGACAGGGGCATGGAGCAATCAGCCCCAGCATTTT. Amino acid sequence: CASWTRSRTGAWSNQPQHF.

This clonotype showed up just a few times. The V gene is TRBV10-3, the J gene TRBJ1-2; 10 nucleotides line up with TRBD1. Germline assignment: CDR1 ENHRY and CDR2 SYGVKD. The CDR3 sequence is 15 residues long. V lost 7 bases to trimming and J lost 3 bases; unmatched junction nucleotides: 8. The CDR3 sequence: CAITEMDRGDYGYTF. The CDR3 region has the DNA TGTGCCATCACCGAAATGGACAGGGGGGACTATGGCTACACCTTC.

This clonotype was counted many times. This chain joins TRBV10-2 and TRBJ2-7, with 13 bases matching TRBD2. Germline V CDR1 and CDR2: WSHSY, SAAADI. CDR3 size: 14 residues. Trimming took 5 bases from V and 5 from J; bases not matched to a gene: 3. CDR3 nucleotides: TGCGCCAGCAGTACCGGGACTAGCGGGAACGAGCAGTACTTC. This encodes CASSTGTSGNEQYF.

The V and J genes are TRBV20-1 and TRBJ1-5, with D possibly matching TRBD1 (6 bases). CDR3 size: 14 residues. The germline V gene encodes CDR1 DFQATT and CDR2 SNEGSKA (reference sequence). V gave up 3 bases and J gave up 3 bases, with 12 bases separating them. CDR3 in amino acids: CSARGRGTNQPQHF. Here the CDR3 DNA reads TGCAGTGCTAGGGGCAGGGGAACCAATCAGCCCCAGCATTTT.

In its sample, this clonotype was seen many times. The chain combines TRBV2 with TRBJ2-7; D may be TRBD1 (5 bases). There are 14 residues in the CDR3. Germline CDR1 reads SNHLY; CDR2 reads FYNNEI. V gave up 4 bases and J gave up 0 bases, with 10 bases separating them. CDR3 DNA sequence: TGTGCCAGCAGTGTGTACAGGAGCTCCTACGAGCAGTACTTC. Its protein product is CASSVYRSSYEQYF.

This clonotype has ten or more counts. The rearrangement joins TRBV4-1 to TRBJ2-3; perhaps TRBD1 as D (6 bases). Trimming removed 5 bases from V and 2 bases from J, with 11 bases in between. This CDR3 is 14 amino acids long. Germline CDR1 and CDR2: MGHRA and YSYEKL. The DNA for the CDR3 is TGCGCCAGCAGCAAGGGACAAGACACAGATACGCAGTATTTT. This codes for CASSKGQDTDTQYF.

Many counts were recorded for this clonotype. The chain has TRBV15 and TRBJ2-1; maybe TRBD1 (5 bases). Germline lookup yields CDR1 LNHNV and CDR2 YYDKDF (reference sequence). Trimming removed 11 bases at V and 3 bases at J, with 20 bases between. There are 15 residues in the CDR3. Written as DNA, the CDR3 is TGTGCCTGCCAGAAAGGCAGGGATGTCTACAATGAGCAGTTCTTC. Encoded protein: CACQKGRDVYNEQFF.